A selection of T cell receptor beta chains follows, all from one sample in a study of cytomegalovirus exposure and HLA in healthy donors. The assay was immunoSEQ multiplex PCR, and TCRdb's table has in-frame clones only and misses some. The data show approximately 190,000 clones, with more than 75% seen just once and about 1.2% held by the top ten. Sequenced material: PBMCs. These receptors all come from a man in his thirties or forties in good health and CMV-seronegative. Both conserved end residues are part of each CDR3. D genes are given only for firm matches. A clone size is listed for some rows: how often the clone was seen (once, few, many), or a class if it is expanded.

size: .; J: TRBJ1-6; V: TRBV5-1; D: TRBD1; DNA: TGCGCCAGCGGCACCGGGACAGGGGTTAATTCACCCCTCCACTTT; CDR3: CASGTGTGVNSPLHF
size: .; J: TRBJ2-5; V: TRBV7-9; D: TRBD2; DNA: TGTGCCAGCAGCCGGGGTAGCGGGGGGAGCCAAGAGACCCAGTACTTC; CDR3: CASSRGSGGSQETQYF
size: .; J: TRBJ1-4; V: TRBV25-1; D: .; DNA: TGTGCCAGCAGTGAATTACAGGGCCGAAAACTGTTTTTT; CDR3: CASSELQGRKLFF
size: .; J: TRBJ2-3; V: TRBV5-1; D: TRBD1; DNA: TGCGCCAGCAGCTCACCAGGGGGTCGGGAAGATACGCAGTATTTT; CDR3: CASSSPGGREDTQYF
size: once; J: TRBJ2-7; V: TRBV6-5; D: TRBD1; DNA: TGTGCCAGCCGAAAACCCGGACAGGCTACCTACGAGCAGTACTTC; CDR3: CASRKPGQATYEQYF
size: .; J: TRBJ2-7; V: TRBV11-2; D: .; DNA: TGTGCCAGCAGCTTACGGCTGGACTTCGAGGTCTCCTACGAGCAGTACTTC; CDR3: CASSLRLDFEVSYEQYF
size: .; J: TRBJ1-1; V: TRBV9; D: .; DNA: TGTGCCAGCAGCGTACCCGACGGAGTCACTGAAGCTTTCTTT; CDR3: CASSVPDGVTEAFF
size: few; J: TRBJ1-6; V: TRBV6-5; D: .; DNA: TGTGCCAGCAGTTACAGGGGCGATCTTAATTCACCCCTCCACTTT; CDR3: CASSYRGDLNSPLHF
size: few; J: TRBJ1-2; V: TRBV5-1; D: .; DNA: TGCGCCAGCAGCTTGGCCCAGGGAGGGGATGGCTACACCTTC; CDR3: CASSLAQGGDGYTF
size: .; J: TRBJ2-7; V: TRBV7-8; D: TRBD1; DNA: TGTGCCAGCAGCTTAGACTATGGACAGGGGGACTCCTACGAGCAGTACTTC; CDR3: CASSLDYGQGDSYEQYF
size: .; J: TRBJ1-1; V: TRBV7-8; D: TRBD1; DNA: TGTGCCAGCAGCGGCTGGACAGGGGGGACTGAAGCTTTCTTT; CDR3: CASSGWTGGTEAFF
size: .; J: TRBJ1-4; V: TRBV25-1; D: .; DNA: TGTGCCAGCAGGGCCCCGACAGGAATAAAACTGTTTTTT; CDR3: CASRAPTGIKLFF
size: .; J: TRBJ2-3; V: TRBV2; D: TRBD2; DNA: TGTGCCAGCAGTGTGCGACTAGCGGGAGGGGGGGATACGCAGTATTTT; CDR3: CASSVRLAGGGDTQYF
size: .; J: TRBJ1-1; V: TRBV10-1; D: .; DNA: TGCGCCAGCAGTGGGGGGCCGAACACTGAAGCTTTCTTT; CDR3: CASSGGPNTEAFF
size: .; J: TRBJ2-5; V: TRBV15; D: TRBD2; DNA: TGTGCCACCAGCATCGGCCTAGCGGGGGACCAAGAGACCCAGTACTTC; CDR3: CATSIGLAGDQETQYF
size: few; J: TRBJ1-5; V: TRBV2; D: .; DNA: TGTGCCAGCAGTGAGGTCCAGGGTGACCAGCCCCAGCATTTT; CDR3: CASSEVQGDQPQHF
size: .; J: TRBJ2-1; V: TRBV19; D: TRBD2; DNA: TGTGCCAGTAGTACCCCGGGGGGGCGTCTTGAGCAGTTCTTC; CDR3: CASSTPGGRLEQFF
size: .; J: TRBJ2-7; V: TRBV6-5; D: TRBD2; DNA: TGTGCCAGCAGTTACAATAGCGGGATATTAGCCGAGCAGTACTTC; CDR3: CASSYNSGILAEQYF
size: .; J: TRBJ2-3; V: TRBV10-1; D: TRBD1; DNA: TGCGCCAGCAGTGAGTCCACTCAAGGACAGGGGGCTTCAGATACGCAGTATTTT; CDR3: CASSESTQGQGASDTQYF
size: once; J: TRBJ2-7; V: TRBV30; D: .; DNA: TGTGCCTGGAGTTCACAGGGGACTCCCTATTTCGAGCAGTACTTC; CDR3: CAWSSQGTPYFEQYF
size: .; J: TRBJ1-5; V: TRBV11-3; D: .; DNA: TGTGCCAGCAGCATAGGCAGGGTTAGCAATCAGCCCCAGCATTTT; CDR3: CASSIGRVSNQPQHF
size: .; J: TRBJ1-1; V: TRBV5-1; D: .; DNA: TGCGCCAGCAGCTTGTATACGGGGGTGACAAACACTGAAGCTTTCTTT; CDR3: CASSLYTGVTNTEAFF
size: .; J: TRBJ2-7; V: TRBV13; D: .; DNA: TGTGCCAGCAGCTTCTCCCAAGCCTACGAGCAGTACTTC; CDR3: CASSFSQAYEQYF
size: .; J: TRBJ2-1; V: TRBV2; D: TRBD1; DNA: TGTGCCAGCAGGGGACAGGGTCAGTTCTTC; CDR3: CASRGQGQFF
size: .; J: TRBJ2-7; V: TRBV7-2; D: TRBD2; DNA: TGTGCCAGCAGCCGCGGGGGGGCCTCTTCCTACGAGCAGTACTTC; CDR3: CASSRGGASSYEQYF
size: .; J: TRBJ2-3; V: TRBV9; D: TRBD2; DNA: TGTGCCAGCAGCGTAGTTCCGGGGGGTAGCACAGATACGCAGTATTTT; CDR3: CASSVVPGGSTDTQYF
size: .; J: TRBJ2-3; V: TRBV19; D: TRBD1; DNA: TGTGCCAGTAGTCCCGGGACAGGGGCAGGCACAGATACGCAGTATTTT; CDR3: CASSPGTGAGTDTQYF
size: once; J: TRBJ1-1; V: TRBV6-6; D: .; DNA: TGTGCCAGCAGTTACATACCAGGGGCCATGAACACTGAAGCTTTCTTT; CDR3: CASSYIPGAMNTEAFF
size: few; J: TRBJ2-5; V: TRBV4-1; D: .; DNA: TGCGCCAGCAGCCAAGGACTCCGCGAGACCCAGTACTTC; CDR3: CASSQGLRETQYF
size: .; J: TRBJ2-3; V: TRBV5-1; D: TRBD2; DNA: TGCGCCAGCAGCTTAAGAGCGGGAGGAATCGCAGATACGCAGTATTTT; CDR3: CASSLRAGGIADTQYF
size: .; J: TRBJ2-1; V: TRBV27; D: TRBD2; DNA: TGTGCCAGCAGTTTGGGAGGGGCCTACAATGAGCAGTTCTTC; CDR3: CASSLGGAYNEQFF
size: .; J: TRBJ1-2; V: TRBV7-2; D: .; DNA: TGTGCCAGCAGCTTAGAACCCCAGACTTACGGGGGCTACACCTTC; CDR3: CASSLEPQTYGGYTF
size: .; J: TRBJ2-7; V: TRBV28; D: TRBD1; DNA: TGTGCCAGCAGTTTTAGAGGGATGGGACAGGCCGGATTCTACGAGCAGTACTTC; CDR3: CASSFRGMGQAGFYEQYF
size: .; J: TRBJ1-3; V: TRBV5-4; D: TRBD1; DNA: TGTGCCAGCACGGGACAGGGGGATCGCTCTGGAAACACCATATATTTT; CDR3: CASTGQGDRSGNTIYF
size: .; J: TRBJ1-1; V: TRBV11-2; D: TRBD1; DNA: TGTGCCAGCAGCTTAGGGGTCAGGGGGCGAACTGAAGCTTTCTTT; CDR3: CASSLGVRGRTEAFF
size: .; J: TRBJ2-1; V: TRBV30; D: TRBD1; DNA: TGTGCCCGCGCAGGGGGCTTCTACAATGAGCAGTTCTTC; CDR3: CARAGGFYNEQFF
size: .; J: TRBJ2-7; V: TRBV5-1; D: TRBD2; DNA: TGCGCCAGCAGCTTGGGGCTAGCGGGAGCCTACGAGCAGTACTTC; CDR3: CASSLGLAGAYEQYF
size: .; J: TRBJ1-5; V: TRBV18; D: .; DNA: TGTGCCAGCTCACCCAACGCGGGTAGCAATCAGCCCCAGCATTTT; CDR3: CASSPNAGSNQPQHF
size: .; J: TRBJ1-5; V: TRBV7-2; D: .; DNA: TGTGCCAGCACCCCGGCCCCAGGGGATGATCAGCCCCAGCATTTT; CDR3: CASTPAPGDDQPQHF
size: .; J: TRBJ2-7; V: TRBV7-2; D: .; DNA: TGTGCCAGCAGCTTAGCGGCCGCCTACGAGCAGTACTTC; CDR3: CASSLAAAYEQYF
size: .; J: TRBJ2-7; V: TRBV7-6; D: .; DNA: TGTGCCAGCAGCTTAGGCGGGGGCTCTACCTACGAGCAGTACTTC; CDR3: CASSLGGGSTYEQYF
size: .; J: TRBJ2-4; V: TRBV4-1; D: TRBD1; DNA: TGCGCCAGCAGCCAAGTTGGGACAGGGATGAACATTCAGTACTTC; CDR3: CASSQVGTGMNIQYF